This T cell receptor beta chain emerged from a study of shared clonotypes between healthy human individuals. Whole-study context: The donor pool was made up of two women and a few men aged 18 to 49.

This CDR3 has 14 residues. Germline assignment: CDR1 LNHDA and CDR2 SQIVND (reference sequence). Trimming removed 3 bases at V and 3 bases at J, with 9 bases between. The data were produced by immunoSEQ multiplex PCR, yet TCRdb's version contains in-frame clones alone and is incomplete. In the table there are about 1.9 million clones, roughly 93% of which are singletons. CD8 cells classed as naive were CD45RO-negative and positively selected for CCR7, excluding terminally differentiated effector memory CD45RA+ cells. The rearrangement links TRBV19 to TRBJ1-5; tentative D call: TRBD1 (6 bases). This sequence was found in a man younger than 35 in good health. Some clones in this sample may be carry-over from other donors' samples. Sequenced sample: naive CD8+ T cells from PBMCs. DNA of the CDR3: TGTGCCAGTAGTATGGACAGAACCAATCAGCCCCAGCATTTT. It codes for CASSMDRTNQPQHF.